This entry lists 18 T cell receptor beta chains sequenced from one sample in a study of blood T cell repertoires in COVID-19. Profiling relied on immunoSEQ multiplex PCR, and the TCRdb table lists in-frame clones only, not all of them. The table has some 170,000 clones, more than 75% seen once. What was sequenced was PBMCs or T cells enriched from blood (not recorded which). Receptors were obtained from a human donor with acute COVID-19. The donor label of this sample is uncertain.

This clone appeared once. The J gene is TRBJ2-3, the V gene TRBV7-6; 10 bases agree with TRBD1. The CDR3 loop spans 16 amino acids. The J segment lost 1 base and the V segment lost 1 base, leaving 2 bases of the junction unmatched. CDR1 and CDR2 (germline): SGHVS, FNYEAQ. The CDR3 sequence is CASSLGTGGGTDTQYF. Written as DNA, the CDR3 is TGTGCCAGCAGCTTAGGGACAGGGGGTGGCACAGATACGCAGTATTTT.

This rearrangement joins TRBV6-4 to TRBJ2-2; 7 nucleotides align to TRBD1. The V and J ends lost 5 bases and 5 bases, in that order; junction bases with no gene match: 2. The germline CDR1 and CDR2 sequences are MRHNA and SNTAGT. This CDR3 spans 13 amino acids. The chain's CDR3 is CASSTGVTGELFF. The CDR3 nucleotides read TGTGCCAGCAGTACAGGGGTTACCGGGGAGCTGTTTTTT.

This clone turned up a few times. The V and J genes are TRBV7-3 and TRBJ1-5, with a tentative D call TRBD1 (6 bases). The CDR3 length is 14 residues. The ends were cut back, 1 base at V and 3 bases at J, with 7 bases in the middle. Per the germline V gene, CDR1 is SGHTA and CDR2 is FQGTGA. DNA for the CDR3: TGTGCCAGCAGCTTAAGACAGGACAATCAGCCCCAGCATTTT. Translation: CASSLRQDNQPQHF. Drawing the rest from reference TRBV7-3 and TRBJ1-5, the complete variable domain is GAGVSQTPSNKVTEKGKYVELRCDPISGHTALYWYRQSLGQGPEFLIYFQGTGAADDSGLPNDRFFAVRPEGSVSTLKIQRTERGDSAVYLCASSLRQDNQPQHFGDGTRLSIL.

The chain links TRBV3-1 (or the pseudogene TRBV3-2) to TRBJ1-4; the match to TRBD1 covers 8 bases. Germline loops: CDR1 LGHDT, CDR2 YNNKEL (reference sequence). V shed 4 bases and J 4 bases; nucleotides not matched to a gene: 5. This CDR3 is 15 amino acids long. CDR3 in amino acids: CASSLGTGNNEKLFF. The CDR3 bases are TGTGCCAGCAGCCTAGGGACAGGAAATAATGAAAAACTGTTTTTT.

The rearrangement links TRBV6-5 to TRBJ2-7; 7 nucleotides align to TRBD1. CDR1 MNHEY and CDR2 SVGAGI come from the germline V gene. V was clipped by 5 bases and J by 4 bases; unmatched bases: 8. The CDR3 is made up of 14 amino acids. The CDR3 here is CASSQGQILYEQYF. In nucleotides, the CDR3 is TGTGCCAGCAGTCAGGGACAGATTTTATACGAGCAGTACTTC.

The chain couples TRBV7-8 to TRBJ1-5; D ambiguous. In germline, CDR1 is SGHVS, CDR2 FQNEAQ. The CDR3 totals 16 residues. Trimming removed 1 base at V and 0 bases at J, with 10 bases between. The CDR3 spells CASSLEGGLSNQPQHF. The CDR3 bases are TGTGCCAGCAGCTTAGAAGGAGGTCTTAGCAATCAGCCCCAGCATTTT. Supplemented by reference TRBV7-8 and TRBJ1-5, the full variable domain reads GAGVSQSPRYKVAKRGQDVALRCDPISGHVSLFWYQQALGQGPEFLTYFQNEAQLDKSGLPSDRFFAERPEGSVSTLKIQRTQQEDSAVYLCASSLEGGLSNQPQHFGDGTRLSIL.

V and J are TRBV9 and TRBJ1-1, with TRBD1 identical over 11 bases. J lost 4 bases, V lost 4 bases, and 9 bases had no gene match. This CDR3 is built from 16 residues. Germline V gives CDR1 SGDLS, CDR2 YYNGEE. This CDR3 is CASSSSTGTGGTEAFF. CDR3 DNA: TGTGCCAGCAGCTCCAGTACCGGGACAGGGGGCACTGAAGCTTTCTTT.

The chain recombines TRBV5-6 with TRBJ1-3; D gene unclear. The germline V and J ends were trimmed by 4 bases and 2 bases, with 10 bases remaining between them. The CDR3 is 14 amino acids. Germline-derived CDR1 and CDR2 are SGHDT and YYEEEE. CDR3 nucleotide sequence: TGTGCCAGCAGCCCAAAGAGGACTGGAAACACCATATATTTT. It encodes CASSPKRTGNTIYF. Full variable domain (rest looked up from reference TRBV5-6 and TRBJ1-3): DAGVTQSPTHLIKTRGQQVTLRCSPKSGHDTVSWYQQALGQGPQFIFQYYEEEERQRGNFPDRFSGHQFPNYSSELNVNALLLGDSALYLCASSPKRTGNTIYFGEGSWLTVV.

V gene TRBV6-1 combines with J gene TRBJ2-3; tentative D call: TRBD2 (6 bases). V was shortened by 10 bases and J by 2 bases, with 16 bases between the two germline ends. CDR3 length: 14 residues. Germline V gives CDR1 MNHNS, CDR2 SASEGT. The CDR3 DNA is TGTGCCACCGGGCTCCGGGGGTACACAGATACGCAGTATTTT. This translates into CATGLRGYTDTQYF.

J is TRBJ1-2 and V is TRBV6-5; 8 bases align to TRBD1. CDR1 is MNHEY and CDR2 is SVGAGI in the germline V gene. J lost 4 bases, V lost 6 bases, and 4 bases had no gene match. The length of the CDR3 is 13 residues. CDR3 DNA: TGTGCCAGCAGCCCGGGACAGGCCTATGGCTACACCTTC. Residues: CASSPGQAYGYTF.

DNA of the CDR3: TGTGCCAGCAGTGACTCGGAGGGTAGCACAGATACGCAGTATTTT. It yields the protein CASSDSEGSTDTQYF. The V gene is TRBV6-4, the J gene TRBJ2-3, with D perhaps TRBD2 (6 bases). The CDR3 sequence is 15 residues long. Trimming took 0 bases from V and 0 from J, leaving 7 bases between them. Germline V CDR1 and CDR2: MRHNA, SNTAGT.

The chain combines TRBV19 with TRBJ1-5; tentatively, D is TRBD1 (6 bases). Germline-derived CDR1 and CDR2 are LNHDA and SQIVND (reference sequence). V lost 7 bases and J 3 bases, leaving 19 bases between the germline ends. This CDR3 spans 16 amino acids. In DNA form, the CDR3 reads TGTGCCAGTACCGGAAGGGGGGGAAACCCCAATCAGCCCCAGCATTTT. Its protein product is CASTGRGGNPNQPQHF.

CDR3 nucleotide sequence: TGTGCCAGCAGTTACTATCAATTGGAGACCCAGTACTTC. It is translated as CASSYYQLETQYF. This chain links TRBV6-5 with TRBJ2-5; unclear D gene. V lost 1 base to trimming and J lost 5 bases, with 8 bases between them. Germline assignment: CDR1 MNHEY and CDR2 SVGAGI. The CDR3 covers 13 residues.

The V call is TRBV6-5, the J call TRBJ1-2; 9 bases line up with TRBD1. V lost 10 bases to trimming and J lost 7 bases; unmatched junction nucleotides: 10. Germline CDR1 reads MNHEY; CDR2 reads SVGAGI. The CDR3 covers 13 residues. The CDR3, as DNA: TGTGCCATATTGACAGGGGGGGTACGTGGCTACACCTTC. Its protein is CAILTGGVRGYTF.

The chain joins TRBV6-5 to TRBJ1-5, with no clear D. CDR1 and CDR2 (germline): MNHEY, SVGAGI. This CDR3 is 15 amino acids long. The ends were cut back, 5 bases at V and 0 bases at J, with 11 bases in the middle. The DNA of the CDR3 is TGTGCCAGCAGTCCGAGGATCTATAGCAATCAGCCCCAGCATTTT. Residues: CASSPRIYSNQPQHF.

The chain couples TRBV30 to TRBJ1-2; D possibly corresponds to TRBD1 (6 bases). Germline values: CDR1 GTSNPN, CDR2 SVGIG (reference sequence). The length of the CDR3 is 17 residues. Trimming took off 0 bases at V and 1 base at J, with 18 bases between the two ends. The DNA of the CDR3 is TGTGCCTGGAGTGTAGGGCTACAGGGAAAAAGTAACTATGGCTACACCTTC. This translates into CAWSVGLQGKSNYGYTF.

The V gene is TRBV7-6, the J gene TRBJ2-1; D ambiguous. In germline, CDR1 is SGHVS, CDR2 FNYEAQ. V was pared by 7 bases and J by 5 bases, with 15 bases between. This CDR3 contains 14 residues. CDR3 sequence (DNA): TGTGCCAGCACCCTCGGGTGGCAAAACAATGAGCAGTTCTTC. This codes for CASTLGWQNNEQFF.

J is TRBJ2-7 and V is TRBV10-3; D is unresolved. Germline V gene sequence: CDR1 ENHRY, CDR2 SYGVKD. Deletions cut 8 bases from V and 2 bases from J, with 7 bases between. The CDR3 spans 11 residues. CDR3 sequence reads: CAIRQAYEQYF. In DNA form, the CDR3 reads TGTGCCATCCGGCAGGCCTACGAGCAGTACTTC.